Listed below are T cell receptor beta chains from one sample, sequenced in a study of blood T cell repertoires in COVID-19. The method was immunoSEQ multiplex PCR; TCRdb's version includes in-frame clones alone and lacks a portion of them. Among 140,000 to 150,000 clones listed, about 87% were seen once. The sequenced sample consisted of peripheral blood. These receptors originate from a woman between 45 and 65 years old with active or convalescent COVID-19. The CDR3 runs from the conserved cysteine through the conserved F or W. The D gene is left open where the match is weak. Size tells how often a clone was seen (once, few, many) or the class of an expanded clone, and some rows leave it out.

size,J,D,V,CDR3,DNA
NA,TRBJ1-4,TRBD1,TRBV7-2,CASSYGTVMGEKLFF,TGTGCCAGCAGCTACGGGACAGTGATGGGGGAAAAACTGTTTTTT
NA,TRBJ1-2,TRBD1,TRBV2,CASSWDRPYGYTF,TGTGCCAGCAGTTGGGACAGGCCCTATGGCTACACCTTC
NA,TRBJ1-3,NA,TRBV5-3,CARTRNTIYF,TGTGCCAGAACCAGAAACACCATATATTTT
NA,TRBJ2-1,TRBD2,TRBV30,CAWSGGSTTYNEQFF,TGTGCCTGGAGTGGCGGGAGTACTACCTACAATGAGCAGTTCTTC
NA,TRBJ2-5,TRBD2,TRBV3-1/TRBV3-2,CASSRKGLLVGGRQETQYF,TGTGCCAGCAGCCGCAAAGGTCTTTTGGTAGGCGGGAGGCAAGAGACCCAGTACTTC
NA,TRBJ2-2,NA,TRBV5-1,CASSPIGGSNTGELFF,TGCGCCAGCAGCCCGATCGGAGGGTCGAACACCGGGGAGCTGTTTTTT
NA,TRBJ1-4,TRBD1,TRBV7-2,CASSLSGGRQGGNEKLFF,TGTGCCAGCAGCTTATCGGGCGGAAGACAGGGTGGGAATGAAAAACTGTTTTTT
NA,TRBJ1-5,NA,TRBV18,CASSETDSNQPQHF,TGTGCCAGCTCAGAGACAGATAGCAATCAGCCCCAGCATTTT
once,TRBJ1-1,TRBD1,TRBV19,CASSIPGTGNTEAFF,TGTGCCAGTAGTATCCCCGGGACAGGGAACACTGAAGCTTTCTTT
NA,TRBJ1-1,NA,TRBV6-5,CASKVGGTEAFF,TGTGCCAGCAAAGTGGGGGGTACTGAAGCTTTCTTT
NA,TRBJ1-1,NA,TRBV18,CASSPSALQNTEAFF,TGTGCCAGCTCACCCAGCGCCCTCCAGAACACTGAAGCTTTCTTT
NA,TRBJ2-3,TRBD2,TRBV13,CASSLGRLAADTQYF,TGTGCCAGCAGCTTAGGCCGACTAGCAGCAGATACGCAGTATTTT
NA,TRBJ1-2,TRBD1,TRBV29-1,CSAGGRNYGYTF,TGCAGCGCAGGGGGCCGCAACTATGGCTACACCTTC
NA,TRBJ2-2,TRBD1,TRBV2,CASSVGQGYTGELFF,TGTGCCAGCAGCGTGGGACAGGGGTACACCGGGGAGCTGTTTTTT
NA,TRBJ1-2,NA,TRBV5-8,CASSPGPEANYGYTF,TGTGCCAGCAGCCCTGGCCCAGAAGCTAACTATGGCTACACCTTC
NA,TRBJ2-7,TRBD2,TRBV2,CASSEAPGLGYEQYF,TGTGCCAGCAGTGAAGCTCCGGGACTAGGGTACGAGCAGTACTTC
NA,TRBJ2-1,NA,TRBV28,CASSSSSSGSYNEQFF,TGTGCCAGCAGTTCCTCCTCCAGCGGCTCCTACAATGAGCAGTTCTTC
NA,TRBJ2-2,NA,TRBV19,CASSIETGTGELFF,TGTGCCAGTAGTATAGAAACCGGGACTGGGGAGCTGTTTTTT
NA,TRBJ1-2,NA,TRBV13,CASSEVTQAGARGYTF,TGTGCCAGCAGCGAGGTGACCCAGGCGGGGGCGCGAGGCTACACCTTC
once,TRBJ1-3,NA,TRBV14,CASSQDTYSGNTIYF,TGTGCCAGCAGCCAGGACACATACTCTGGAAACACCATATATTTT
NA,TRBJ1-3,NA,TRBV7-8,CASSLGRVTGNTIYF,TGTGCCAGCAGCTTAGGTCGGGTAACGGGAAACACCATATATTTT
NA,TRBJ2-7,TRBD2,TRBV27,CASSLWLAGENGEQYF,TGTGCCAGCAGTTTATGGTTAGCGGGAGAGAATGGCGAGCAGTACTTC
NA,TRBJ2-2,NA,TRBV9,CASSVGSYTGELFF,TGTGCCAGCAGCGTAGGGAGCTACACCGGGGAGCTGTTTTTT
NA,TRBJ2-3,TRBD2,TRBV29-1,CSVERTRGTDTQYF,TGCAGCGTTGAAAGGACTAGAGGCACAGATACGCAGTATTTT
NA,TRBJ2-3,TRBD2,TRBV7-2,CASSPSRGGRDTQYF,TGTGCCAGCAGCCCCAGCCGGGGGGGCCGGGATACGCAGTATTTT
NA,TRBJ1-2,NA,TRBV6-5,CASRQDPIYGYTF,TGTGCCAGCAGACAGGACCCTATCTATGGCTACACCTTC
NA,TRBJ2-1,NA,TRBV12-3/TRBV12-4,CASSLRTAEQFF,TGTGCCAGCAGCCTCCGGACAGCCGAGCAGTTCTTC
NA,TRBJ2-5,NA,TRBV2,CASSELGAQETQYF,TGTGCCAGCAGTGAACTGGGGGCCCAAGAGACCCAGTACTTC
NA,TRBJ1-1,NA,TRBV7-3,CASSLSPGWTEAFF,TGTGCCAGCAGCTTAAGTCCGGGATGGACTGAAGCTTTCTTT
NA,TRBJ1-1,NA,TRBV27,CASSATGFNAEAFF,TGTGCCAGCAGTGCAACAGGGTTTAATGCAGAAGCTTTCTTT
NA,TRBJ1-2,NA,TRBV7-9,CASSENRVSKGYGYTF,TGTGCCAGCAGCGAAAACAGGGTGTCAAAGGGCTATGGCTACACCTTC
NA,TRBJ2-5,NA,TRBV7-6,CASIRTANRVQEETQYF,TGTGCCAGCATCAGAACGGCTAACAGGGTCCAAGAAGAGACCCAGTACTTC
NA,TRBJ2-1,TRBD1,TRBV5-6,CASSTGTGDNEQFF,TGTGCCAGCAGCACCGGGACAGGGGATAATGAGCAGTTCTTC
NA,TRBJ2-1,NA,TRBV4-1,CASSQDRASYEQFF,TGCGCCAGCAGCCAAGATCGAGCAAGCTATGAGCAGTTCTTC
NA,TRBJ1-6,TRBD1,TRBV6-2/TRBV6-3,CASSPRDRGISPLHF,TGTGCCAGCAGTCCCCGGGACAGGGGCATTTCACCCCTCCACTTT
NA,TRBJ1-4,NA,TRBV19,CASNTQASHNEKLFF,TGTGCCAGTAACACCCAGGCCTCTCATAATGAAAAACTGTTTTTT
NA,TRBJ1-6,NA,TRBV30,CAWSSDLLNSPLHF,TGTGCCTGGAGCTCTGACTTACTAAATTCACCCCTCCACTTT
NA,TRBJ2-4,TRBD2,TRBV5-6,CASSPGTSGGWGKNIQYF,TGTGCCAGCAGCCCTGGGACTAGCGGGGGTTGGGGCAAAAACATTCAGTACTTC
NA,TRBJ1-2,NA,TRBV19,CASSIRAGEGYTF,TGTGCCAGTAGTATTAGGGCAGGGGAAGGCTACACCTTC
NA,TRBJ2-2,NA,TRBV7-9,CASSFQNRDTTGELFF,TGTGCCAGCAGCTTTCAGAACCGGGACACGACCGGGGAGCTGTTTTTT
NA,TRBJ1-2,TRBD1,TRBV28,CASSPQGAGNYGYTF,TGTGCCAGCAGTCCTCAGGGGGCGGGTAACTATGGCTACACCTTC
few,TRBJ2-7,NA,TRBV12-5,CASGLQDMDEQYF,TGTGCTAGTGGTTTACAGGATATGGACGAGCAGTACTTC